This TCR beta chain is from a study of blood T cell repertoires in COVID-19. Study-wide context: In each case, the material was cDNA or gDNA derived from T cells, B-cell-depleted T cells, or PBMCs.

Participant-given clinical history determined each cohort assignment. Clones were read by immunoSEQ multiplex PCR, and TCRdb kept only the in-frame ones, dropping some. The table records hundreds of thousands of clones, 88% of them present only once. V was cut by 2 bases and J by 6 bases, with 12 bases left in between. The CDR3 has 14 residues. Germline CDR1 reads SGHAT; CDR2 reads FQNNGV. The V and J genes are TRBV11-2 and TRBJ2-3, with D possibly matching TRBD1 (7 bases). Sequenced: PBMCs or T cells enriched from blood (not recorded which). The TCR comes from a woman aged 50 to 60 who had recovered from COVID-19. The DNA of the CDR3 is TGTGCCAGCAGCTTAAGGGCAGGGGGGGATACGCAGTATTTT. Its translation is CASSLRAGGDTQYF.